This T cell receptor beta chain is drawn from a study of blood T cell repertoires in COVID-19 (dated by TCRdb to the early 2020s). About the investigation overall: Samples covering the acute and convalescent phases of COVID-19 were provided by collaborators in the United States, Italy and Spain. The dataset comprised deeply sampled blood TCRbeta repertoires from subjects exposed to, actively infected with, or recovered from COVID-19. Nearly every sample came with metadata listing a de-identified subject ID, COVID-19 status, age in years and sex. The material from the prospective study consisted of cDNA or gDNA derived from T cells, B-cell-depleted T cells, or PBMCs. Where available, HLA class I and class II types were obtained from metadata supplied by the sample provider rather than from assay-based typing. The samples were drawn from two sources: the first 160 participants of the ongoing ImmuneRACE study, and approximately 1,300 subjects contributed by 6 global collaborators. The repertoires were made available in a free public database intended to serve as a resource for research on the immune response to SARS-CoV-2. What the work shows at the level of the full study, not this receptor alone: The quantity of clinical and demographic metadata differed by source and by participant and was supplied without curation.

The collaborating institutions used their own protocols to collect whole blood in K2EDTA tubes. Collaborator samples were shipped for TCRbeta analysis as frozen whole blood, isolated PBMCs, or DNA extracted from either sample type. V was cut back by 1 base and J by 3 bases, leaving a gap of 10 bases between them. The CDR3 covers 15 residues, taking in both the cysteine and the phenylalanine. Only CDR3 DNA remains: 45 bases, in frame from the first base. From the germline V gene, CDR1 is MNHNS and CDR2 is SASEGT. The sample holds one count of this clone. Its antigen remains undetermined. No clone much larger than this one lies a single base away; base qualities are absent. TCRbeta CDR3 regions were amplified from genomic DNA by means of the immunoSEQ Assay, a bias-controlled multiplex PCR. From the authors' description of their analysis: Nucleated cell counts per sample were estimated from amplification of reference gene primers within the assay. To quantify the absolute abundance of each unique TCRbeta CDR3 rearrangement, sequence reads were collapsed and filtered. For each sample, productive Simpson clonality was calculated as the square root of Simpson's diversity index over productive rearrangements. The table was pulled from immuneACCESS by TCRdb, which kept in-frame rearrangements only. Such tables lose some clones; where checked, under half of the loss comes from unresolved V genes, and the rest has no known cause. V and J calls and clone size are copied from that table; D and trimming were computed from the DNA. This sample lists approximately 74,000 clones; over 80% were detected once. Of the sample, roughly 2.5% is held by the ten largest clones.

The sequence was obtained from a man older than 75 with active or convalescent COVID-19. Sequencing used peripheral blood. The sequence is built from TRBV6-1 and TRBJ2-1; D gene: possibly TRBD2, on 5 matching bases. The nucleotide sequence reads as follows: TGTGCCAGCAGTGAAGTTGGGGAGAACTACAATGAGCAGTTCTTC. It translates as CASSEVGENYNEQFF.